This record concerns one TCR beta chain sequence. These data belong to a study of T cells in Graves' hyperthyroidism and ophthalmopathy. The V and J ends lost 7 bases and 7 bases, in that order; junction bases with no gene match: 10. The germline CDR1 and CDR2 sequences are KGHDR and SFDVKD. There are 15 residues in the CDR3. Researchers took RNA transcripts and amplified the TCR beta CDR3 regions from them. HTBI primers drove first-round RT-PCR of the TCR CDR3. TCRdb processed the multiplex PCR reads anew with MiXCR; each CDR3 protein has one entry. The sample yields around 370,000 distinct CDR3 sequences, roughly 18% seen once.

The receptor comes from a man younger than 35 with Graves' ophthalmopathy. This chain joins TRBV24-1 and TRBJ2-2, with TRBD2 identical over 8 bases. Input material: blood. In nucleotides, the CDR3 is TGTGCCACCAGCCGCGGCGGGGGGCGCAGCGGGGAGCTGTTTTTT. Translating it yields CATSRGGGRSGELFF.